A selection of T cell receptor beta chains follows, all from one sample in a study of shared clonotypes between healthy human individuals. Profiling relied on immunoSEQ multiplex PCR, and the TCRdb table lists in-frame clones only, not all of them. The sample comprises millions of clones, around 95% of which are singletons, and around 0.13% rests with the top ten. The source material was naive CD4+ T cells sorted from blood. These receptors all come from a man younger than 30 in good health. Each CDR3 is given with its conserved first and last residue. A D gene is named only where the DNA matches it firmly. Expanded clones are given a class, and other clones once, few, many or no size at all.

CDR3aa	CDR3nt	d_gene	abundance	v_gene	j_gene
CAISRGQPYGYTF	TGTGCCATCAGTCGGGGACAGCCCTATGGCTACACCTTC	TRBD1	.	TRBV10-3	TRBJ1-2
CASSLGLAGGALEQYF	TGCGCCAGCAGCCTGGGACTAGCGGGGGGGGCCTTGGAGCAGTACTTC	TRBD2	.	TRBV4-1	TRBJ2-7
CASSETAYRGALHF	TGTGCCAGCAGTGAGACGGCCTATAGGGGTGCCCTCCACTTT	.	.	TRBV25-1	TRBJ1-6
CASSVSYEQYF	TGTGCCAGCAGTGTCTCCTACGAGCAGTACTTC	.	.	TRBV27	TRBJ2-7
CASSLQGSNTEAFF	TGCGCCAGCAGCTTGCAGGGGTCGAACACTGAAGCTTTCTTT	.	.	TRBV5-1	TRBJ1-1
CASSLVPGGQETQYF	TGTGCCAGCAGCTTAGTTCCAGGGGGCCAAGAGACCCAGTACTTC	TRBD1	.	TRBV7-2	TRBJ2-5
CASMGQGNYGYTF	TGTGCCAGCATGGGACAGGGAAACTATGGCTACACCTTC	TRBD1	.	TRBV2	TRBJ1-2
CTSSPRDCAREQYF	TGCACCAGCAGCCCCCGGGACTGCGCACGCGAGCAGTACTTC	.	few	TRBV1	TRBJ2-7
CASSLGSGRFSYNEQFF	TGCGCCAGCAGCTTGGGTAGCGGGAGATTCTCCTACAATGAGCAGTTCTTC	TRBD2	.	TRBV5-1	TRBJ2-1
CASSILTGHSNQPQHF	TGTGCCAGTAGTATTCTAACAGGGCATAGCAATCAGCCCCAGCATTTT	.	.	TRBV19	TRBJ1-5
CAWSVGLRNEQFF	TGTGCCTGGAGTGTCGGCCTCAGGAATGAGCAGTTCTTC	.	once	TRBV30	TRBJ2-1
CASTPIGTGKSEQYF	TGTGCCAGCACCCCGATCGGGACAGGCAAGAGCGAGCAGTACTTC	TRBD1	.	TRBV27	TRBJ2-7
CASSQGGGPQSEQFF	TGTGCCAGCAGCCAGGGGGGTGGACCCCAATCCGAGCAGTTCTTC	.	.	TRBV9	TRBJ2-1
CASSYSKGQGSLPLHF	TGTGCCAGCAGTTACTCGAAGGGGCAGGGATCCCTTCCCCTCCACTTT	.	.	TRBV6-5	TRBJ1-6
CASSPVQIGTYSYEQYF	TGTGCCAGCTCTCCCGTACAGATCGGGACTTACTCCTACGAGCAGTACTTC	.	.	TRBV18	TRBJ2-7
CASRFSGHSYEQYF	TGTGCCAGCAGATTTTCGGGACACTCATACGAGCAGTACTTC	.	.	TRBV28	TRBJ2-7
CASSRKDGQETQYF	TGTGCCAGCAGTCGGAAGGACGGGCAAGAGACCCAGTACTTC	.	.	TRBV6-1	TRBJ2-5
CASSILDRGDTIYF	TGTGCCAGCAGCATTCTCGACAGGGGAGACACCATATATTTT	TRBD1	.	TRBV7-2	TRBJ1-3
CASNVASTGELFF	TGTGCCAGTAATGTTGCCTCCACCGGGGAGCTGTTTTTT	.	.	TRBV28	TRBJ2-2
CASSPPATYEQYF	TGTGCCAGCAGTCCTCCCGCCACCTACGAGCAGTACTTC	.	.	TRBV6-5	TRBJ2-7
CASSLGGWGGGSPLHF	TGTGCCAGCAGCTTGGGAGGATGGGGTGGGGGATCACCCCTCCACTTT	.	.	TRBV7-8	TRBJ1-6
CASSAPRTSIYEQYF	TGTGCCAGCAGCGCCCCTCGTACTAGCATCTACGAGCAGTACTTC	.	.	TRBV9	TRBJ2-7
CASSVVPPGAGGEQYF	TGTGCCAGCAGTGTAGTGCCCCCGGGCGCAGGGGGCGAGCAGTACTTC	TRBD1	.	TRBV2	TRBJ2-7
CATPHRINTEAFF	TGCGCCACCCCCCATCGGATTAACACTGAAGCTTTCTTT	.	.	TRBV5-1	TRBJ1-1
CASLREYEQYF	TGTGCCAGCTTACGAGAGTACGAGCAGTACTTC	.	.	TRBV6-5	TRBJ2-7
CASSAGGPTYGYTF	TGTGCCAGCAGCGCCGGGGGACCGACCTATGGCTACACCTTC	.	.	TRBV9	TRBJ1-2
CSVVHLEAFF	TGCAGCGTTGTCCATTTGGAAGCTTTCTTT	.	.	TRBV29-1	TRBJ1-1
CASSATENTGELFF	TGTGCCAGCAGTGCCACTGAGAACACCGGGGAGCTGTTTTTT	.	.	TRBV6-4	TRBJ2-2
CASSLEGRGNQPQHF	TGCGCCAGCAGCTTGGAGGGCAGGGGGAATCAGCCCCAGCATTTT	TRBD1	.	TRBV5-1	TRBJ1-5